One sample yielded the 2 T cell receptor beta chains listed below, sequenced in a study of blood T cell repertoires in COVID-19. Using immunoSEQ multiplex PCR, the repertoire was profiled, and TCRdb retains in-frame clones only, with some absent. The sample contains approximately 220,000 clones, about 88% of which appear only once. The sample was peripheral blood. These receptor sequences come from a man aged 50 or older who had recovered from COVID-19.

The genes are TRBV3-1 (or the pseudogene TRBV3-2) and TRBJ2-1; 12 bases align to TRBD2. CDR1 is LGHDT, CDR2 YNNKEL, per germline (reference sequence). Trimming removed 2 bases from V and 5 bases from J; junction bases left unmatched: 13. This CDR3 has 19 residues. Here the CDR3 reads CASSQSKGLAGSSHNEQFF. CDR3 bases: TGTGCCAGCAGCCAAAGTAAAGGACTAGCGGGAAGCAGCCACAATGAGCAGTTCTTC.

The chain recombines TRBV28 with TRBJ2-3; 7 bases fit TRBD1. CDR3 length: 17 residues. Per germline, CDR1 MDHEN and CDR2 SYDVKM. Trimming took 5 bases from V and 0 from J; bases not matched to a gene: 11. Here the CDR3 reads CASSGGRQGVSTDTQYF. The CDR3 DNA reads TGTGCCAGCAGTGGGGGACGACAGGGTGTTAGCACAGATACGCAGTATTTT.